These T cell receptor beta chains were read from a single sample in a study of blood T cells in healthy people across ages. From the 5' RACE reads, TCRdb called clonotypes with MiXCR, one entry per CDR3 protein. The sample contains hundreds of thousands of distinct CDR3 sequences, just over 55% of which appear only once. Material for sequencing was blood. These receptors were taken from a middle-aged man in good health. The CDR3 runs from the conserved cysteine through the conserved F or W. Fields, in order: J gene, clone size, D gene, V gene, CDR3 DNA, CDR3 protein. The D gene is left open where the match is weak. Some rows mark clone size as missing; the rest say once, few, many or name a class of expanded clone.

J: TRBJ2-2; size: .; D: TRBD2; V: TRBV7-2; DNA: TGTGCCAGCAGTCGGGGGGGAAGCTTAAGGGAGCTGTTTTTT; CDR3: CASSRGGSLRELFF
J: TRBJ1-1; size: .; D: .; V: TRBV24-1; DNA: TGTGCCACCAGTGCCCCAAGCGGGACTGAAGCTTTCTTT; CDR3: CATSAPSGTEAFF
J: TRBJ2-3; size: few; D: .; V: TRBV3-1; DNA: TGTGCCAGCAGCCCAGGTATACAGGTTACTACGCAGTATTTT; CDR3: CASSPGIQVTTQYF
J: TRBJ2-5; size: .; D: TRBD1; V: TRBV28; DNA: TGTGCCAGCAGTTTATGGGGACAGGGTCAAGGGACCCAGTACTTC; CDR3: CASSLWGQGQGTQYF
J: TRBJ2-5; size: few; D: .; V: TRBV4-2; DNA: TGTGCCAGCAGCCAAACGGGCGCCCAAGAGACCCAGTACTTC; CDR3: CASSQTGAQETQYF
J: TRBJ2-3; size: once; D: .; V: TRBV24-1; DNA: TGTGCCACCAGTACCGGGACTGACTTCACAGATACGCAGTATTTT; CDR3: CATSTGTDFTDTQYF
J: TRBJ1-1; size: .; D: .; V: TRBV29-1; DNA: TGCAGCGTTCAGAACACTGAAGCTTTCTTT; CDR3: CSVQNTEAFF
J: TRBJ2-7; size: .; D: .; V: TRBV29-1; DNA: TGCAGCGTTGTGTCCCCAGGGTCGGGCAACGAGCAGTACTTC; CDR3: CSVVSPGSGNEQYF
J: TRBJ2-3; size: few; D: TRBD1; V: TRBV29-1; DNA: TGCAGCGCCCGAAGCTTACAGGGGGCGAGGAGCACAGATACGCAGTATTTT; CDR3: CSARSLQGARSTDTQYF
J: TRBJ2-6; size: .; D: TRBD1; V: TRBV27; DNA: TGTGCCAGCAGTTTCGACAGGGCTGGGGCCAACGTCCTGACTTTC; CDR3: CASSFDRAGANVLTF
J: TRBJ1-2; size: .; D: .; V: TRBV7-9; DNA: TGTGCCAGCAGCTTAGACGGCGGTGGGGCAGGGTCTGGCTACACCTTC; CDR3: CASSLDGGGAGSGYTF
J: TRBJ2-5; size: .; D: TRBD1; V: TRBV7-8; DNA: TGTGCCAGCAGCCCAGAAACAGGGGGCGGTGGGACCCAGTACTTC; CDR3: CASSPETGGGGTQYF
J: TRBJ2-1; size: .; D: .; V: TRBV7-2; DNA: TGTGCCAGCAGCTCCGAAGCCCACAATGAGCAGTTCTTC; CDR3: CASSSEAHNEQFF
J: TRBJ2-4; size: .; D: TRBD1; V: TRBV14; DNA: TGTGCCAGCAGCCAAGATATTGGGACAGGGGGCCGTGAGCAGTACTTC; CDR3: CASSQDIGTGGREQYF
J: TRBJ2-1; size: .; D: .; V: TRBV28; DNA: TGTGCCAGCAGGGGGGGACAGTCAAGATTCTACAATGAGCAGTTCTTC; CDR3: CASRGGQSRFYNEQFF
J: TRBJ2-1; size: few; D: .; V: TRBV10-3; DNA: TGTGCCCTCAGGGCCCCCGACAATGAGCAGTTCTTC; CDR3: CALRAPDNEQFF
J: TRBJ2-7; size: .; D: TRBD2; V: TRBV3-1; DNA: TGTGCCTGCAGCCAGGAACTAGCGGAGTCCTACGAGCAGTACTTC; CDR3: CACSQELAESYEQYF
J: TRBJ2-7; size: .; D: .; V: TRBV29-1; DNA: TGCAGCGTTGAAGAAGGCAGCTACGAGCAGTACTTC; CDR3: CSVEEGSYEQYF
J: TRBJ2-5; size: few; D: .; V: TRBV27; DNA: TGTGCCAGCAGTTTATTTGGAGAGACCCAGTACTTC; CDR3: CASSLFGETQYF
J: TRBJ2-2; size: .; D: TRBD2; V: TRBV2; DNA: TGTGCCTTGGGACTAGCGGGCTTTGACGGCACCGGGGAGCTGTTTTTT; CDR3: CALGLAGFDGTGELFF
J: TRBJ2-6; size: .; D: .; V: TRBV7-9; DNA: TGTGCCAGCAGCTTAGCTTCTCCGGCAGGGCATGGGGCCAACGTCCTGACTTTC; CDR3: CASSLASPAGHGANVLTF
J: TRBJ1-5; size: few; D: .; V: TRBV6-6; DNA: TGTGCCAGCAGTTACTCGATGGGGGGCAGGGATCAGCCCCAGCATTTT; CDR3: CASSYSMGGRDQPQHF
J: TRBJ1-2; size: .; D: .; V: TRBV12-3/TRBV12-4; DNA: TGTGCCAGCAGAAACTCAGCATCCTATGGCTACACCTTC; CDR3: CASRNSASYGYTF
J: TRBJ2-7; size: few; D: TRBD2; V: TRBV7-2; DNA: TGTGCCAGCAGCTACCATGGTGGGGGAGGGCCGGGAGAGCAGTACTTC; CDR3: CASSYHGGGGPGEQYF
J: TRBJ2-7; size: .; D: TRBD1; V: TRBV24-1; DNA: TGTGCCACGGAGACAGGGGCCTCCAATGAGCAGTACTTC; CDR3: CATETGASNEQYF
J: TRBJ2-1; size: .; D: .; V: TRBV10-2; DNA: TGCGCCAGCAGTGTAGGTGACACTGAGCAGTTCTTC; CDR3: CASSVGDTEQFF
J: TRBJ2-3; size: .; D: .; V: TRBV2; DNA: TGTGCCAGCAATAGACAGCCAGAAAATACGCAGTATTTT; CDR3: CASNRQPENTQYF
J: TRBJ2-6; size: .; D: TRBD1; V: TRBV6-1; DNA: TGTGCCAGCCGGCCGGGACAGGGTCTATCTGGGGCCAACGTCCTGACTTTC; CDR3: CASRPGQGLSGANVLTF
J: TRBJ2-2; size: .; D: .; V: TRBV29-1; DNA: TGCAGCGTCCCTGTTTCCCGGGGGGCGGCCGGGGAGCTGTTTTTT; CDR3: CSVPVSRGAAGELFF
J: TRBJ2-3; size: .; D: .; V: TRBV12-3/TRBV12-4; DNA: TGTGCCAGCAGTTTAAGGGCTGGCTCCCAAACAGATACGCAGTATTTT; CDR3: CASSLRAGSQTDTQYF
J: TRBJ2-6; size: few; D: .; V: TRBV10-3; DNA: TGTGCCATCAGTGTCGGGGGAGGTGGGGCCAACGTCCTGACTTTC; CDR3: CAISVGGGGANVLTF
J: TRBJ2-7; size: .; D: TRBD1; V: TRBV23-1; DNA: TGCGCCAGCAGTCAACCGGGACAGGGACTCCGCGAGCAGTACTTC; CDR3: CASSQPGQGLREQYF
J: TRBJ2-6; size: few; D: .; V: TRBV27; DNA: TGTGCCAGCAGTCCTAGCTGGGTCGCTGGGGCCAACGTCCTGACTTTC; CDR3: CASSPSWVAGANVLTF
J: TRBJ1-5; size: .; D: .; V: TRBV6-2/TRBV6-3; DNA: TGTGCCAGCAGGGACCCGGGACACGCGAACAATCAGCCCCAGCATTTT; CDR3: CASRDPGHANNQPQHF
J: TRBJ2-7; size: few; D: .; V: TRBV28; DNA: TGTGCCAGCAGTCTCTCATCGGGCGTAAAAAGCTCCTACGAGCAGTACTTC; CDR3: CASSLSSGVKSSYEQYF
J: TRBJ2-7; size: .; D: TRBD2; V: TRBV9; DNA: TGTGCCAGCAGCGTAGAATGGTCTAGCGGGATCCACGAGCAGTACTTC; CDR3: CASSVEWSSGIHEQYF
J: TRBJ2-3; size: .; D: .; V: TRBV7-3; DNA: TGTGCCAGCAGCCGGACTACAGGGTCAGATACGCAGTATTTT; CDR3: CASSRTTGSDTQYF
J: TRBJ2-7; size: few; D: .; V: TRBV6-2/TRBV6-3; DNA: TGTGCCAGCAGTTCATTGGAGCTCAAGCAGTACTTC; CDR3: CASSSLELKQYF
J: TRBJ2-5; size: .; D: TRBD2; V: TRBV2; DNA: TGTGCCAGCAGATCCGGGACTAGCTCGGAGACCCAGTACTTC; CDR3: CASRSGTSSETQYF